This T cell receptor beta chain was sequenced for a study of cytomegalovirus exposure and HLA in healthy donors. The PCR contained 60 Vbeta and 13 Jbeta primers. This table comes from immunoSEQ multiplex PCR, and its TCRdb copy is limited to in-frame clones, with some not included. The sample records 100,000 or so clones, roughly 80% being singletons. CDR3 size: 14 residues. Germline CDR1 and CDR2: SGHNT and YENEEA. Trimming shortened V by 7 bases and J by 1 base, and 13 bases separated the two germline ends. This TCR derives from a female donor in good health and CMV-seropositive. Sequenced material: PBMCs. V usage is TRBV11-3 and J usage is TRBJ2-5; D not resolved. The chain's CDR3 is CASKESALQETQYF. CDR3 nucleotide sequence: TGTGCCAGCAAGGAGTCAGCCCTCCAAGAGACCCAGTACTTC.